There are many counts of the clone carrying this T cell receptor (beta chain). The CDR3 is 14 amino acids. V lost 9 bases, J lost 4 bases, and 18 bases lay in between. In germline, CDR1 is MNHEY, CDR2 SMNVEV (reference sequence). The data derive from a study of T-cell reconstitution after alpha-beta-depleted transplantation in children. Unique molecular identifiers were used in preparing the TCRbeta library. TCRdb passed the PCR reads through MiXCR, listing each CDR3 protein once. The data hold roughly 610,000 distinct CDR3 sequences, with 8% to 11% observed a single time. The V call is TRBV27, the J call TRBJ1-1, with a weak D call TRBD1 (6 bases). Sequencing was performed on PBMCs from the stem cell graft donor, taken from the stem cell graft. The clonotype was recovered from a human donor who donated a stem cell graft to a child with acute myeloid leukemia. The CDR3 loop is CARKTGTGGTEAFF. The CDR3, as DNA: TGTGCCAGGAAAACAGGGACCGGGGGCACTGAAGCTTTCTTT.